This TCR beta chain was documented in a study of T cells expressing NK-cell markers. Germline CDR1 and CDR2: DFQATT and SNEGSKA (reference sequence). The CDR3 contains 16 residues. TCRdb reanalyzed the 5' RACE reads, giving one entry per CDR3 protein sequence and no DNA. The specimen's table records approximately 550,000 distinct CDR3 sequences. The V gene is TRBV20-1, the J gene TRBJ2-2. The sample comprised blood T cells: a sorted CD56 or NKG2C T cell subset, CD4+ or CD8+ T cells, or bulk PBMC T cells (not recorded which). This clonotype originated in a man aged 18 to 35 in good health. CDR3 protein: CSARDPASVGTGELFF.